These 10 T cell receptor beta chains were sequenced from one sample in a study of blood T cell repertoires in COVID-19. The repertoire was sequenced with immunoSEQ multiplex PCR; TCRdb's copy has only in-frame clones and lacks some. The sample has about 220,000 clones, around 88% seen once. Sequenced input: PBMCs or T cells enriched from blood (not recorded which). The receptors come from a woman aged 45-59 years with acute COVID-19.

The chain carries TRBV28 and TRBJ2-5; 7 bases map to TRBD1. Germline V lookup: CDR1 MDHEN, CDR2 SYDVKM. This CDR3 region has 15 residues. V trimming: 1 base; J trimming: 2 bases; junction bases outside the gene matches: 4. CDR3 sequence: CASSLLGGYQETQYF. CDR3 DNA sequence: TGTGCCAGCAGTTTATTAGGGGGCTATCAAGAGACCCAGTACTTC. The whole variable domain, remainder taken from reference TRBV28 and TRBJ2-5, is DVKVTQSSRYLVKRTGEKVFLECVQDMDHENMFWYRQDPGLGLRLIYFSYDVKMKEKGDIPEGYSVSREKKERFSLILESASTNQTSMYLCASSLLGGYQETQYFGPGTRLLVL.

The chain recombines TRBV25-1 with TRBJ2-7, with D uncertain. This CDR3 comprises 14 residues. Germline assignment: CDR1 MGHDK and CDR2 SYGVNS. V lost 3 bases and J 2 bases, leaving 11 bases between the germline ends. The CDR3 reads CASSDPDITYEQYF. The CDR3 DNA is TGTGCCAGCAGTGACCCTGACATTACCTACGAGCAGTACTTC.

This clone was picked up one time. Within the sample, other DNA sequences also encode this same CDR3. The genes are TRBV28 and TRBJ2-3; 10 nucleotides match TRBD1. This CDR3 is 14 amino acids long. Germline CDR1 reads MDHEN; CDR2 reads SYDVKM. The junction had 5 bases not matched to a gene; V was cut back by 8 bases and J by 3 bases. The CDR3 DNA reads as TGTGCCAGCCTAGACAGGGGGCTTACAGATACGCAGTATTTT. Translating gives CASLDRGLTDTQYF.

The chain recombines TRBV29-1 with TRBJ2-2; 7 nucleotides line up with TRBD2. J lost 3 bases, V lost 7 bases, and 8 bases had no gene match. Germline assignment: CDR1 SQVTM and CDR2 ANQGSEA. This CDR3 is built from 14 residues. Here the CDR3 DNA reads TGCAGCGGCGCTAGCGGAGCCGACACCGGGGAGCTGTTTTTT. It translates to CSGASGADTGELFF.

J is TRBJ2-1 and V is TRBV5-1; a possible D gene is TRBD2 (6 bases). V lost 1 base to trimming and J lost 13 bases, with 21 bases between them. The CDR3 contains 15 residues. The germline V gene encodes CDR1 SGHRS and CDR2 YFSETQ. The chain's CDR3 is CASSLTRRVDVEQFF. The CDR3 DNA reads TGCGCCAGCAGCTTGACTAGGAGGGTTGACGTTGAACAGTTCTTC.

This chain connects TRBV7-6 to TRBJ2-5; D is uncertain. The CDR3 runs to 11 residues. Trimming shortened V by 4 bases and J by 5 bases, and 5 bases separated the two germline ends. Per the germline V gene, CDR1 is SGHVS and CDR2 is FNYEAQ. CDR3: CASSSLETQYF. Written as DNA, the CDR3 is TGTGCCAGCAGCTCCCTGGAGACCCAGTACTTC.

The chain links TRBV18 to TRBJ2-5, with 9 bases matching TRBD1. The CDR3 is 15 residues long. Looked up from germline, CDR1 is KGHSH and CDR2 is LQKENI. V dropped 4 bases and J dropped 4; count of bases not matched to a gene: 7. This chain's CDR3 is CASSLTGGLGETQYF. The CDR3 bases are TGTGCCAGCTCACTTACAGGGGGCTTAGGAGAGACCCAGTACTTC.

The gene calls are TRBV5-1 and TRBJ2-7; tentatively, D is TRBD1 (5 bases). V lost 5 bases and J 1 base, leaving 13 bases between the germline ends. CDR1 SGHRS and CDR2 YFSETQ come from the germline V gene. This CDR3 has 14 residues. The CDR3 bases are TGCGCCAGCAGACGGACATGGGTATCCTACGAGCAGTACTTC. Amino acid sequence: CASRRTWVSYEQYF.

The chain is built from TRBV3-1 (or the pseudogene TRBV3-2) and TRBJ1-2; 9 nucleotides align to TRBD1. This CDR3 is built from 15 residues. V shed 2 bases and J 4 bases; nucleotides not matched to a gene: 5. Germline CDR1 reads LGHDT; CDR2 reads YNNKEL (reference sequence). The CDR3, as DNA: TGTGCCAGCAGCCAACCGGACAGGGGCCTCTATGGCTACACCTTC. Its translation is CASSQPDRGLYGYTF.

This clone was observed a single time. V and J are TRBV6-5 and TRBJ2-1; D is possibly TRBD2 (6 bases). The CDR3 is made up of 16 amino acids. Trimming shortened V by 1 base and J by 4 bases, and 14 bases separated the two germline ends. The germline gives CDR1 MNHEY, CDR2 SVGAGI. CDR3 region: CASSYLVQEGYNEQFF. The DNA for the CDR3 is TGTGCCAGCAGTTACTTAGTCCAGGAGGGTTACAATGAGCAGTTCTTC.